This note documents a single T cell receptor (beta chain) sequence. Its specificity is unknown. This record comes from a study of T cell repertoires in cytomegalovirus infection. Across the study: As its CMV epitopes, the study selected recently identified HLA-C-restricted and well-studied HLA-B-restricted targets. Indications came from public TCR beta signatures; they pointed to CMV infection and to a matching HLA type. Study-wide results and caveats: It was HLA-C-restricted CMV-specific TCR beta clonotypes that dominated the response ex vivo.

The CDR3 covers 15 residues. V shed 1 base and J shed 6 bases, with 13 bases lying between them. CDR1 is SGHVS, CDR2 FNYEAQ, per germline. TCRdb called the reads again in MiXCR, with one record for every CDR3 protein. The sample shows some 220,000 distinct CDR3 sequences, around two fifths of them seen only once. The chain carries TRBV7-6 and TRBJ2-1; tentatively, D is TRBD1 or TRBD2 (5 bases each). The TCR comes from a human donor in good health (CMV status not recorded). Some clones in this sample may be carry-over from other donors' samples. The specimen was CD8+ T cells from cultured PBMCs, collected from culture after CMV antigen stimulation. In DNA, the CDR3 is TGTGCCAGCAGCTTAGGGGACCCATCTCTCAATGAGCAGTTCTTC. This sequence encodes CASSLGDPSLNEQFF.